Included here is one TCR beta chain sequence, with context. The antigen remains undetermined. CDR3 length: 15 amino acids. Germline-derived CDR1 and CDR2 are MGHRA and YSYEKL. V was clipped by 2 bases and J by 8 bases; unmatched bases: 9. The sample originates from a study of early T cells in non-severe SARS-CoV-2 infection. Study context: Chains stayed unpaired after sequencing of bulk RNA from unsorted whole blood. Study outcomes and limitations: VDJdb-based annotation leaned toward anti-spike CD8 responses and missed private and CD4 specificities.

Unique molecular identifier tags were affixed to discrete cDNA molecules. TCRdb itself ran the 5' RACE reads through MiXCR, one entry per CDR3 protein. Among roughly 54,000 distinct CDR3 sequences listed, roughly 5.9% were seen once. The chain uses TRBV4-1 and TRBJ1-2; 9 bases match TRBD1. This clonotype was obtained from an adult who was a healthcare worker with PCR-confirmed SARS-CoV-2 infection or an uninfected control (not recorded which). Sample: whole blood. CDR3 sequence (DNA): TGCGCCAGCAGCCAATCCGGGACAGGGATGGAAGGCTACACCTTC. Translating it yields CASSQSGTGMEGYTF.